These 18 T cell receptor beta chains came from one sample sequenced in a study of blood T cell repertoires in COVID-19. Only in-frame clones appear in the TCRdb table, and some are missing; sequencing was by immunoSEQ multiplex PCR. The repertoire consists of hundreds of thousands of clones, with more than 80% occurring once and the leading ten covering 0.95% to 1.2%. The sequencing input was PBMCs or T cells enriched from blood (not recorded which). The receptors here all came from a man aged 30-40 years who had recovered from COVID-19.

V usage is TRBV19 and J usage is TRBJ2-3; TRBD1 agrees at 9 bases. CDR3 length: 14 amino acids. The germline V gene encodes CDR1 LNHDA and CDR2 SQIVND (reference sequence). V shed 9 bases and J 1 base; nucleotides not matched to a gene: 5. CDR3 region: CASNRDRGTDTQYF. The CDR3 bases are TGTGCCAGCAACCGGGACAGGGGCACAGATACGCAGTATTTT.

V gene TRBV7-8 combines with J gene TRBJ2-5; D is undetermined. This CDR3 contains 11 residues. V lost 5 bases and J 2 bases, leaving 3 bases between the germline ends. Germline V CDR1 and CDR2: SGHVS, FQNEAQ. CDR3 sequence: CASSLQETQYF. CDR3 coding DNA: TGTGCCAGCAGCCTACAAGAGACCCAGTACTTC. The whole variable domain, filled in from reference TRBV7-8 and TRBJ2-5, reads GAGVSQSPRYKVAKRGQDVALRCDPISGHVSLFWYQQALGQGPEFLTYFQNEAQLDKSGLPSDRFFAERPEGSVSTLKIQRTQQEDSAVYLCASSLQETQYFGPGTRLLVL.

V and J are TRBV28 and TRBJ1-5; possible D gene TRBD1, 5 bases. The CDR3 is 14 amino acids. Trimming took 5 bases from V and 6 from J, leaving 14 bases between them. CDR1 is MDHEN and CDR2 is SYDVKM in the germline V gene. The CDR3 sequence is CASSLRVRSQPQHF. CDR3 coding DNA: TGTGCCAGCAGTCTCAGGGTTCGCAGTCAGCCCCAGCATTTT.

For the CDR3, the DNA is TGTGCCAGCAGTTTTCGGACAACGAATTCACCCCTCCACTTT. Translating it yields CASSFRTTNSPLHF. V is TRBV27 and J is TRBJ1-6, with D possibly TRBD1 on 5 matching bases. Germline CDR1 MNHEY, CDR2 SMNVEV (reference sequence). The CDR3 is made up of 14 amino acids. The V end was cut by 3 bases, the J end by 7 bases, with 10 bases between.

This clone has more than one count but fewer than ten. The chain joins TRBV4-1 to TRBJ2-2, with 8 nucleotides matching TRBD1. The trim removed 10 bases at V and 5 bases at J, leaving 6 bases unmatched. The CDR3 is 13 amino acids. Germline V gene lookup returns CDR1 MGHRA and CDR2 YSYEKL. In DNA form, the CDR3 reads TGCGCCACCAGGACAGGGAGGACCGGGGAGCTGTTTTTT. Its translation: CATRTGRTGELFF.

V is TRBV7-2 and J is TRBJ2-7, with 7 bases that match TRBD1. Unmatched junction bases numbered 6, after V lost 1 base and J lost 3 bases. In germline, CDR1 is SGHTA, CDR2 FQGNSA. This CDR3 contains 15 residues. CDR3 DNA: TGTGCCAGCAGCTTAGGGACAGGTCCTTTCTACGAGCAGTACTTC. Translation gives CASSLGTGPFYEQYF. The full variable domain, in which reference TRBV7-2 and TRBJ2-7 provide the parts outside the CDR3, is GAGVSQSPSNKVTEKGKDVELRCDPISGHTALYWYRQSLGQGLEFLIYFQGNSAPDKSGLPSDRFSAERTGGSVSTLTIQRTQQEDSAVYLCASSLGTGPFYEQYFGPGTRLTVT.

The chain employs TRBV5-4 and TRBJ2-1, with TRBD2 matching 8 bases. Germline loops: CDR1 SGHNT, CDR2 YYREEE (reference sequence). This CDR3 is 16 amino acids long. Trimming at V came to 3 bases and at J to 5 bases, leaving 10 bases not matched to a gene. The CDR3 DNA is TGTGCCAGCAGCTCCCCCGGGACTAGACGCAACAATGAGCAGTTCTTC. Protein: CASSSPGTRRNNEQFF.

The chain recombines TRBV19 with TRBJ1-5, with D unclear. Germline CDR1 LNHDA, CDR2 SQIVND (reference sequence). Trimming pared 3 bases from V and 5 bases from J, leaving 11 bases between. There are 14 residues in the CDR3. The CDR3 DNA sequence: TGTGCCAGTAGTATGTCTGGCCTGGATCAGCCCCAGCATTTT. It codes for CASSMSGLDQPQHF.

The CDR3 DNA sequence: TGTGCCAGCAGCTTAAAACTTAACACTGAAGCTTTCTTT. It translates to CASSLKLNTEAFF. The chain recombines TRBV11-2 with TRBJ1-1, with D unresolved. This CDR3 has 13 residues. With 2 bases removed from V and 2 bases from J, the gap between germline ends came to 6 bases. Germline V gene sequence: CDR1 SGHAT, CDR2 FQNNGV.

The CDR3 DNA is TGTGCCAGCACCCAAATCCCCAATCAGCCCCAGCATTTT. It translates to CASTQIPNQPQHF. The chain recombines TRBV12-3 or TRBV12-4 with TRBJ1-5, with unresolved D. CDR3 length: 13 amino acids. The germline V and J ends were trimmed by 7 bases and 3 bases, with 10 bases remaining between them.

The rearrangement links TRBV4-1 to TRBJ1-4; D not certain. Germline CDR1 MGHRA, CDR2 YSYEKL. The V end was cut by 1 base, the J end by 6 bases, with 6 bases between. CDR3 length: 13 residues. The CDR3 DNA reads as TGCGCCAGCAGCCAAGTAGAGGATGAAAAACTGTTTTTT. This translates into CASSQVEDEKLFF.

V and J are TRBV7-9 and TRBJ1-4, with 9 positions matching TRBD1. The V gene end was trimmed by 7 bases and the J gene end by 8 bases; junction bases not matched to a gene: 11. The CDR3 is 15 residues long. From germline, CDR1 is SEHNR and CDR2 FQNEAQ (reference sequence). In nucleotides, the CDR3 is TGTGCCAGCACCCGGGGACAGGGAGAGTTCGAAAAACTGTTTTTT. Translating it yields CASTRGQGEFEKLFF.

This sequence joins TRBV5-1 and TRBJ1-2, with 7 nucleotides matching TRBD1. With V trimmed by 5 bases and J by 4 bases, 8 bases remained unmatched. Germline CDR1 SGHRS, CDR2 YFSETQ. The CDR3 spans 14 residues. The CDR3 coding sequence is TGCGCCAGCAGTTTTGGAGGGGGCATCTATGGCTACACCTTC. It codes for CASSFGGGIYGYTF.

The chain combines TRBV28 with TRBJ1-3; D gene ambiguous. The germline CDR1 and CDR2 sequences are MDHEN and SYDVKM. This CDR3 spans 15 amino acids. Trimming removed 5 bases at V and 4 bases at J, with 15 bases between. The DNA of the CDR3 is TGTGCCAGCAGTGGGATTCGAGGGCTGGGAAACACCATATATTTT. As protein: CASSGIRGLGNTIYF.

Only a few counts were recorded for this clone. The chain combines TRBV2 with TRBJ1-4; tentative D call: TRBD1 (6 bases). Looked up from germline, CDR1 is SNHLY and CDR2 is FYNNEI. The CDR3 has 15 amino acids. With 3 bases removed from V and 5 bases from J, the gap between germline ends came to 13 bases. In DNA form, the CDR3 reads TGTGCCAGCAGTGATCGCCGGGACACCAATGAAAAACTGTTTTTT. Translation: CASSDRRDTNEKLFF.

The genes are TRBV21-1 and TRBJ1-3; TRBD1 is the table's D call, not checked against the DNA. TRBV21-1 is given as a pseudogene. The CDR3 consists of 15 residues. CDR3 DNA: TGTGCCAGCAGCACTCCGGGACAGACTGGAAACACCATATATTTT. Translated: CASSTPGQTGNTIYF.

J is TRBJ1-5 and V is TRBV18, with a tentative D call TRBD1 (6 bases). This CDR3 spans 14 amino acids. Germline lookup yields CDR1 KGHSH and CDR2 LQKENI. The V end was cut by 8 bases, the J end by 7 bases, with 18 bases between. The CDR3 here is CASNLGGADQPQHF. The CDR3 bases are TGTGCCAGCAACCTCGGGGGGGCGGACCAGCCCCAGCATTTT.

V and J are TRBV5-4 and TRBJ1-3; 10 positions agree with TRBD1. V shed 5 bases and J 4 bases; nucleotides not matched to a gene: 6. The CDR3 extends over 15 amino acids. CDR1 is SGHNT and CDR2 is YYREEE in the germline V gene (reference sequence). The CDR3 region is CASSMTGGAGNTIYF. In nucleotides, the CDR3 is TGTGCCAGCAGTATGACAGGGGGCGCAGGAAACACCATATATTTT.